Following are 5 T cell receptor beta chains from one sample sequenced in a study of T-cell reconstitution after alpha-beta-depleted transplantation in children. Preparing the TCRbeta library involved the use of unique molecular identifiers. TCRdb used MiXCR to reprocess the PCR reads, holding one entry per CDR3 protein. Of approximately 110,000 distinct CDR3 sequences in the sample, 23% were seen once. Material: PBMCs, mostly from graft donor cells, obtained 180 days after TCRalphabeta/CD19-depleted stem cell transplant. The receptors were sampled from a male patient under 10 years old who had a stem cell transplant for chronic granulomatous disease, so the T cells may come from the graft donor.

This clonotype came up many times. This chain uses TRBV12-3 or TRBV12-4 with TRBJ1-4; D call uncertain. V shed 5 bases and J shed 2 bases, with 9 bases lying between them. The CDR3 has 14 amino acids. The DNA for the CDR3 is TGTGCCAGCAGTATACAGCGCACTAATGAAAAACTGTTTTTT. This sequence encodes CASSIQRTNEKLFF.

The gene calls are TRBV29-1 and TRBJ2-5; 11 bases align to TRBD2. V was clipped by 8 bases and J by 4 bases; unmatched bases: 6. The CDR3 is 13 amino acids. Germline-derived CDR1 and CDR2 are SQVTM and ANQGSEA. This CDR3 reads CSITGTSGETQYF. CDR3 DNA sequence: TGCAGCATTACCGGGACTAGCGGAGAGACCCAGTACTTC.

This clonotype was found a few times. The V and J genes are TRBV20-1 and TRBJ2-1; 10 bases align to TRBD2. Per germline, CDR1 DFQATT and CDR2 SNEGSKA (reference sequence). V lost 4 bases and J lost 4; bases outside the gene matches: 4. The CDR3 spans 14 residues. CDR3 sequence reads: CSATTSGIYNEQFF. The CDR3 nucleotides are TGCAGTGCTACTACTAGCGGGATTTACAATGAGCAGTTCTTC.

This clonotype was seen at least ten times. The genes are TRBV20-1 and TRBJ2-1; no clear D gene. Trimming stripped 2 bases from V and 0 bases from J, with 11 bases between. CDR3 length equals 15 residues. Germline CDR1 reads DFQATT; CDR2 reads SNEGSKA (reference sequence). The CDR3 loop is CSARKGFGSYNEQFF. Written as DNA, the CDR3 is TGCAGTGCTAGAAAAGGCTTCGGCTCCTACAATGAGCAGTTCTTC.

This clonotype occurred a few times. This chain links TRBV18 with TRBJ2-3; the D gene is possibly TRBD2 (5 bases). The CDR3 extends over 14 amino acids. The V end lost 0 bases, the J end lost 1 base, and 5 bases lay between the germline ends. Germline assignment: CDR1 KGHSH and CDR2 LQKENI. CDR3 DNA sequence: TGTGCCAGCTCACCACCTAGCGGCACAGATACGCAGTATTTT. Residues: CASSPPSGTDTQYF.